Here is one TCR beta chain with its context. The sample originates from a study of blood T cell repertoires in COVID-19. Study details: Donors in the United States, Italy and Spain gave samples during acute or convalescent COVID-19. Sources were T cells, B-cell-depleted T cells, or PBMCs; the material itself was cDNA or gDNA.

The V end was cut by 0 bases, the J end by 9 bases, with 6 bases between. CDR3 length: 12 residues. Germline assignment: CDR1 PRHDT and CDR2 FYEKMQ (reference sequence). In the authors' workflow: How many nucleated cells were present was estimated from reference gene primer amplification. TCRdb's copy holds only in-frame clones and misses some; the assay was immunoSEQ multiplex PCR. V, J and clone size are those of that table, while D and trimming were read from the DNA. The data contain hundreds of thousands of clones, about 85% of them seen just once; the ten biggest clones take up roughly 14%. The V gene is TRBV13, the J gene TRBJ2-1; D ambiguous. The sequence derives from a human donor in a cohort sampled during active COVID-19. Material: peripheral blood. Written as DNA, the CDR3 is TGTGCCAGCAGCTTAGGTTTGGCTGAGCAGTTCTTC. Translation gives CASSLGLAEQFF.